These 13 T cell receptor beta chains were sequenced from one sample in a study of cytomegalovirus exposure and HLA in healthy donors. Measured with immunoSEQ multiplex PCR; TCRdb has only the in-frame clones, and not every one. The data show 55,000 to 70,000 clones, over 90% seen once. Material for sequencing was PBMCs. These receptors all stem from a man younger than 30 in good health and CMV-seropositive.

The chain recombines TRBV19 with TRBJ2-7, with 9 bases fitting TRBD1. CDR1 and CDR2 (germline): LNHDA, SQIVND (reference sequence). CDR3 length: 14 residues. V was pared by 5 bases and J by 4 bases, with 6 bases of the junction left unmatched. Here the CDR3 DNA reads TGTGCCAGTAGTGCCGGACAGGGGACATACGAGCAGTACTTC. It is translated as CASSAGQGTYEQYF.

The CDR3 bases are TGTGCCAGCAGCCCGGGACTAAGCACAGATACGCAGTATTTT. Translating gives CASSPGLSTDTQYF. The chain is built from TRBV6-5 and TRBJ2-3; 7 bases agree with TRBD2. V trimming: 6 bases; J trimming: 0 bases; junction bases outside the gene matches: 3. This CDR3 contains 14 residues. Germline V gene data show CDR1 as MNHEY and CDR2 as SVGAGI.

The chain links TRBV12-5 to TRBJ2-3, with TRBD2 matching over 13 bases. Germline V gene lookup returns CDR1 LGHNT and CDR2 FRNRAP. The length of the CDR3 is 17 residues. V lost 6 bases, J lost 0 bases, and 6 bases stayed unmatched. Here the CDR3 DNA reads TGTGCTAGTGGCCCCGGACTAGCGGGAGTGAGCACAGATACGCAGTATTTT. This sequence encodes CASGPGLAGVSTDTQYF.

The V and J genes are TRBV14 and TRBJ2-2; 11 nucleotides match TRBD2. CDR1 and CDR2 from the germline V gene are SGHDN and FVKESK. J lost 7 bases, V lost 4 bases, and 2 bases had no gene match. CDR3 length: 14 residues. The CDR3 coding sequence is TGTGCCAGCAGCCCTAGCGGGAGGTACGGGGAGCTGTTTTTT. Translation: CASSPSGRYGELFF.

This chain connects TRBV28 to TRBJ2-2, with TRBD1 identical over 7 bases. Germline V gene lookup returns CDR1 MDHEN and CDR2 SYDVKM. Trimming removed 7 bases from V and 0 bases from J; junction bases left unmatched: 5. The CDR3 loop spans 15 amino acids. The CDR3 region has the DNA TGTGCCAGCACCCGACAGGGATCGAACACCGGGGAGCTGTTTTTT. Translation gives CASTRQGSNTGELFF.

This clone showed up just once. The CDR3 DNA sequence: TGTGCCAGTAGTATCCAAGGACATATCTACGAGCAGTACTTC. Its translation is CASSIQGHIYEQYF. V is TRBV19 and J is TRBJ2-7; D is possibly TRBD1 (5 bases). From germline, CDR1 is LNHDA and CDR2 SQIVND (reference sequence). V was trimmed by 3 bases and J by 3 bases, leaving 12 bases between them. The CDR3 loop spans 14 amino acids.

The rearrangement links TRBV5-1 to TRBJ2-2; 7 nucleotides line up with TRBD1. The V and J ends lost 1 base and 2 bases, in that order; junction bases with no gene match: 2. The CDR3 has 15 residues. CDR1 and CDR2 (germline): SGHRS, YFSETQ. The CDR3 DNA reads TGCGCCAGCAGCTTGAAGGGGGCAAACACCGGGGAGCTGTTTTTT. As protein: CASSLKGANTGELFF.

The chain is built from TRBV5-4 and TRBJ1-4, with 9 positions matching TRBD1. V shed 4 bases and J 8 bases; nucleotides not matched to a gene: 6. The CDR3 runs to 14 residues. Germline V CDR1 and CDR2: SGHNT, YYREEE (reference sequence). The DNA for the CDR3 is TGTGCCAGCAGCCCGGGACAGGGTCGGGAAAAACTGTTTTTT. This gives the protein CASSPGQGREKLFF. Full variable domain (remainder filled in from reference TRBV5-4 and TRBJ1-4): ETGVTQSPTHLIKTRGQQVTLRCSSQSGHNTVSWYQQALGQGPQFIFQYYREEENGRGNFPPRFSGLQFPNYSSELNVNALELDDSALYLCASSPGQGREKLFFGSGTQLSVL.

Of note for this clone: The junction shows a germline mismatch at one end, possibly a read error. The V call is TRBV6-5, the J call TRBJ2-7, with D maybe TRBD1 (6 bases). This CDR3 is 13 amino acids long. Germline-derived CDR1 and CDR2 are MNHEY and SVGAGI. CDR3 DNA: TGTGCCAGCAGTTCGGACAGTCCCGGTGAGCGGTACTTC. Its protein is CASSSDSPGERYF.

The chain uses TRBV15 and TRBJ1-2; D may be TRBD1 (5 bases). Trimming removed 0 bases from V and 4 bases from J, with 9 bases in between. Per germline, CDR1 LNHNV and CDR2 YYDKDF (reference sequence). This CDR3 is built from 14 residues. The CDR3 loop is CATSRDQGSYGYTF. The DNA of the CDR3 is TGTGCCACCAGCAGAGATCAGGGTTCCTATGGCTACACCTTC. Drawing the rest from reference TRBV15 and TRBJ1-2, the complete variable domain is DAMVIQNPRYQVTQFGKPVTLSCSQTLNHNVMYWYQQKSSQAPKLLFHYYDKDFNNEADTPDNFQSRRPNTSFCFLDIRSPGLGDTAMYLCATSRDQGSYGYTFGSGTRLTVV.

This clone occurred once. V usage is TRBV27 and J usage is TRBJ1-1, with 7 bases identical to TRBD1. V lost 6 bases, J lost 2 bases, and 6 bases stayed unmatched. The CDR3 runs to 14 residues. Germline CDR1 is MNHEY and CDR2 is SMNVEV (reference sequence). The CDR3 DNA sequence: TGTGCCAGCAGAATAGGGGACAGTAACACTGAAGCTTTCTTT. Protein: CASRIGDSNTEAFF.

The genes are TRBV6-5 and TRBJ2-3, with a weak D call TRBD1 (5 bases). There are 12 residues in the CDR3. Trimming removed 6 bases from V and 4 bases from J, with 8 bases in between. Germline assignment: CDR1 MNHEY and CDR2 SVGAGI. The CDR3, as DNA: TGTGCCAGCAGCCCGACAGCAGATACGCAGTATTTT. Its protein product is CASSPTADTQYF.

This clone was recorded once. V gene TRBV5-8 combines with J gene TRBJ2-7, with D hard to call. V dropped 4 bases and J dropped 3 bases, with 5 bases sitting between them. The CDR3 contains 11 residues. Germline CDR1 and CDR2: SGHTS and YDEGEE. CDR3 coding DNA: TGTGCCAGCAGCCCCCGCTACGAGCAGTACTTC. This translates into CASSPRYEQYF.